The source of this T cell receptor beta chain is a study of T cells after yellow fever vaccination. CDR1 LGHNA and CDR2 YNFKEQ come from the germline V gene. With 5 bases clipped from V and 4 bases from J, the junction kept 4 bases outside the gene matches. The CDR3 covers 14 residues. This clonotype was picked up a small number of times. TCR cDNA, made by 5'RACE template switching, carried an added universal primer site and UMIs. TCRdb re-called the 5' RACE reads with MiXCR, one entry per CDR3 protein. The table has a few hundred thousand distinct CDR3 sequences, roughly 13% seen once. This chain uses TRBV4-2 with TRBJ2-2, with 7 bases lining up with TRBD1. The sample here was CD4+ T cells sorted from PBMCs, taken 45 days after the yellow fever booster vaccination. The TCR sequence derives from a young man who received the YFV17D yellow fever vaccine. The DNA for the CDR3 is TGTGCCAGCAGCACCGACAGGGCCACCGGGGAGCTGTTTTTT. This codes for CASSTDRATGELFF.